The 22 T cell receptor beta chains presented below share a single source sample, sequenced in a study of Ad26.COV2.S vaccination and SARS-CoV-2 variants. Sequenced by immunoSEQ multiplex PCR; TCRdb stores in-frame clones only, minus some. Altogether hundreds of thousands of clones are present, around 92% being singletons, with the ten largest covering approximately 1.6%. Treatment meaning: roughly 18 received Ad26.COV2.S at low or high dose, single or two shots; a few received placebo; per-sample allocation not given. Day 63 after the first vaccine or placebo injection was the time point for sampling. The input for sequencing was peripheral blood, taken in a trial of Ad26.COV2.S vaccine versus placebo. Receptors were obtained from a person between 18 and 65 years old who received the Ad26.COV2.S COVID-19 vaccine or a placebo.

The chain recombines TRBV9 with TRBJ2-3, with 9 nucleotides matching TRBD2. This CDR3 is 17 amino acids long. Looked up from germline, CDR1 is SGDLS and CDR2 is YYNGEE. After removal of 1 base from V and 0 bases from J, the junction contained 6 bases not matched to a gene. Here the CDR3 reads CASSVTGTSLSTDTQYF. The CDR3, as DNA: TGTGCCAGCAGCGTAACCGGGACTAGCCTGAGCACAGATACGCAGTATTTT.

This clone was seen a single time. V is TRBV5-6 and J is TRBJ2-1, with D tentatively TRBD1 (5 bases). Germline V lookup: CDR1 SGHDT, CDR2 YYEEEE. The CDR3 runs 13 residues. V was pared by 4 bases and J by 8 bases, with 13 bases between. CDR3 in amino acids: CASSRGTLDEQFF. The DNA of the CDR3 is TGTGCCAGCAGCAGGGGAACACTCGATGAGCAGTTCTTC.

The chain combines TRBV24-1 with TRBJ2-1; 10 positions agree with TRBD2. The CDR3 is made up of 17 amino acids. V lost 3 bases to trimming and J lost 0 bases; unmatched junction nucleotides: 4. CDR1 and CDR2 (germline): KGHDR, SFDVKD. The CDR3 nucleotides are TGTGCCACCAGTGATGATACTAGCGGGGCCTCCTACAATGAGCAGTTCTTC. Its translation: CATSDDTSGASYNEQFF.

This chain uses TRBV7-8 with TRBJ2-3; D might be TRBD2 (5 bases). V shed 4 bases and J shed 1 base, with 15 bases lying between them. Per germline, CDR1 SGHVS and CDR2 FQNEAQ. The CDR3 is 16 residues long. The CDR3 loop reads CASSSSPSGRTDTQYF. The CDR3 region has the DNA TGTGCCAGCAGCTCAAGTCCCAGCGGACGCACAGATACGCAGTATTTT.

This chain joins TRBV7-9 and TRBJ2-1; D gene uncertain. The germline CDR1 and CDR2 sequences are SEHNR and FQNEAQ (reference sequence). The CDR3 runs to 17 residues. V lost 2 bases to trimming and J lost 0 bases, with 14 bases between them. In nucleotides, the CDR3 is TGTGCCAGCAGCTTAATGTGGATTCGATCCTCCTACAATGAGCAGTTCTTC. Protein product: CASSLMWIRSSYNEQFF.

The chain joins TRBV11-3 to TRBJ2-2, with a possible D match to TRBD1 (6 bases). V gave up 0 bases and J gave up 5 bases, with 10 bases separating them. The germline gives CDR1 SGHNT, CDR2 YENEEA. The CDR3 is 15 residues long. The CDR3 DNA sequence: TGTGCCAGCAGCTTAGACAGGGGTCCGACCGGGGAGCTGTTTTTT. The encoded protein is CASSLDRGPTGELFF.

The J gene is TRBJ1-5, the V gene TRBV6-5; D not certain. This CDR3 has 14 amino acids. Trimming stripped 8 bases from V and 5 bases from J, with 16 bases between. CDR1 and CDR2 from the germline V gene are MNHEY and SVGAGI. The CDR3 DNA follows: TGTGCCAGCCGAATGGGCCCCGGACATCAGCCCCAGCATTTT. Translated: CASRMGPGHQPQHF.

Of note for this clone: At the DNA level, this CDR3 is encoded by other sequences in the same sample as well. The rearrangement uses TRBV27 and TRBJ2-3; D uncertain. This CDR3 has 14 amino acids. With 3 bases removed from V and 1 base from J, the gap between germline ends came to 8 bases. Germline V CDR1 and CDR2: MNHEY, SMNVEV (reference sequence). As DNA, the CDR3 is TGTGCCAGCAGTTTGAATCGGGGCACAGATACGCAGTATTTT. It codes for CASSLNRGTDTQYF.

This chain connects TRBV6-6 to TRBJ2-2; unclear D gene. CDR3 length: 12 residues. Germline V CDR1 and CDR2: MNHNY, SVGAGI (reference sequence). The V and J ends lost 0 bases and 8 bases respectively, with 4 bases between them. The CDR3 loop reads CASSYSAGELFF. Written as DNA, the CDR3 is TGTGCCAGCAGTTACTCCGCTGGGGAGCTGTTTTTT.

The gene calls are TRBV6-4 and TRBJ2-5, with TRBD2 matching 8 bases. This CDR3 has 13 amino acids. The junction had 3 bases not matched to a gene; V was cut back by 4 bases and J by 5 bases. Germline V CDR1 and CDR2: MRHNA, SNTAGT. The CDR3 DNA reads TGTGCCAGCAGTGTCCAGCGGGGGGAGACCCAGTACTTC. It translates to CASSVQRGETQYF.

The rearrangement joins TRBV6-5 to TRBJ2-7, with 7 bases aligning to TRBD2. The CDR3 is 15 residues long. The V and J ends lost 7 bases and 2 bases, in that order; junction bases with no gene match: 11. The germline V gene encodes CDR1 MNHEY and CDR2 SVGAGI. The CDR3 loop is CASKEVGLETYEQYF. In DNA, the CDR3 is TGTGCCAGCAAGGAGGTTGGACTAGAGACCTACGAGCAGTACTTC.

V usage is TRBV27 and J usage is TRBJ1-4, with no clear D. Per germline, CDR1 MNHEY and CDR2 SMNVEV (reference sequence). V gave up 6 bases and J gave up 6 bases, with 17 bases separating them. This CDR3 contains 15 residues. The CDR3 sequence is CASRRTANEYEKLFF. As DNA, the CDR3 is TGTGCCAGCAGAAGGACGGCCAACGAGTATGAAAAACTGTTTTTT.

The chain uses TRBV6-5 and TRBJ1-3, with D possibly being TRBD1 (6 bases). With 4 bases removed from V and 1 base from J, the gap between germline ends came to 14 bases. The CDR3 spans 16 residues. The germline V gene encodes CDR1 MNHEY and CDR2 SVGAGI. The chain's CDR3 is CASSSGQLLSGNTIYF. The CDR3 DNA is TGTGCCAGCAGTTCCGGACAGCTACTTTCTGGAAACACCATATATTTT.

J is TRBJ2-7 and V is TRBV28; D ambiguous. CDR3 length equals 12 residues. CDR1 is MDHEN and CDR2 is SYDVKM in the germline V gene. Trimming cost V 6 bases and J 6 bases, with 12 bases left between them. The CDR3 region is CASSPRYFEQYF. The CDR3 DNA reads as TGTGCCAGCAGCCCTCGGTACTTCGAGCAGTACTTC.

The V and J genes are TRBV27 and TRBJ2-7; no firm D call. This CDR3 has 13 amino acids. Between the trimmed V and J ends, which lost 2 bases and 0 bases, there was a span of 5 bases. Per the germline V gene, CDR1 is MNHEY and CDR2 is SMNVEV (reference sequence). This chain's CDR3 is CASSLQSSYEQYF. CDR3 sequence (DNA): TGTGCCAGCAGTTTACAAAGCTCCTACGAGCAGTACTTC.

There are a few counts of this clone. The V gene is TRBV28, the J gene TRBJ1-5; 8 bases fit TRBD1. The ends lost 3 bases at V and 7 bases at J; junction bases unmatched: 8. In germline, CDR1 is MDHEN, CDR2 SYDVKM. The CDR3 is 15 residues long. CDR3 DNA: TGTGCCAGCAGTTTGAGCGACAGGGGCCGACAGCCCCAGCATTTT. Amino acids: CASSLSDRGRQPQHF.

This rearrangement joins TRBV2 to TRBJ1-2; D gene ambiguous. Germline V gene data show CDR1 as SNHLY and CDR2 as FYNNEI. Trimming removed 10 bases from V and 2 bases from J, with 14 bases in between. CDR3 length: 13 amino acids. The CDR3 DNA follows: TGTGCCACCCGTCGAGACATAAACTATGGCTACACCTTC. Amino acids: CATRRDINYGYTF.

This rearrangement joins TRBV6-5 to TRBJ1-3; possible D gene TRBD1, 5 bases. The ends were cut back, 4 bases at V and 4 bases at J, with 14 bases in the middle. Germline loops: CDR1 MNHEY, CDR2 SVGAGI. The CDR3 is made up of 15 amino acids. The CDR3 nucleotides read TGTGCCAGCAGTTCTACCGGGACGGCGGGAAACACCATATATTTT. Encoded protein: CASSSTGTAGNTIYF.

The chain recombines TRBV19 with TRBJ2-3; 11 bases align to TRBD2. The length of the CDR3 is 18 residues. CDR1 is LNHDA, CDR2 SQIVND, per germline (reference sequence). V shed 6 bases and J 2 bases; nucleotides not matched to a gene: 13. CDR3 in amino acids: CASRPRVAGGGSTDTQYF. CDR3 DNA: TGTGCCAGTAGGCCCAGGGTAGCGGGGGGGGGTTCCACAGATACGCAGTATTTT. The variable domain in full, with the rest retrieved from reference TRBV19 and TRBJ2-3, is DGGITQSPKYLFRKEGQNVTLSCEQNLNHDAMYWYRQDPGQGLRLIYYSQIVNDFQKGDIAEGYSVSREKKESFPLTVTSAQKNPTAFYLCASRPRVAGGGSTDTQYFGPGTRLTVL.

The chain links TRBV2 to TRBJ2-2; 13 bases agree with TRBD2. The CDR3 covers 18 residues. V trimming: 3 bases; J trimming: 6 bases; junction bases outside the gene matches: 10. Germline V gene sequence: CDR1 SNHLY, CDR2 FYNNEI. The CDR3 reads CASSDYGLAGDVAGELFF. The CDR3 region has the DNA TGTGCCAGCAGTGACTACGGACTAGCGGGGGATGTGGCCGGGGAGCTGTTTTTT. Full variable domain (remainder filled in from reference TRBV2 and TRBJ2-2): EPEVTQTPSHQVTQMGQEVILRCVPISNHLYFYWYRQILGQKVEFLVSFYNNEISEKSEIFDDQFSVERPDGSNFTLKIRSTKLEDSAMYFCASSDYGLAGDVAGELFFGEGSRLTVL.

This sequence joins TRBV7-9 and TRBJ1-4; D unclear. The CDR3 loop spans 15 amino acids. Trimming cost V 1 base and J 0 bases, with 6 bases left between them. Germline V lookup: CDR1 SEHNR, CDR2 FQNEAQ (reference sequence). The CDR3 DNA reads as TGTGCCAGCAGCTTAGATTTCCCAACTAATGAAAAACTGTTTTTT. Translating it yields CASSLDFPTNEKLFF.

This chain connects TRBV12-3 or TRBV12-4 to TRBJ1-1, with D possibly being TRBD1 (5 bases). The CDR3 has 12 residues. V lost 2 bases, J lost 10 bases, and 11 bases lay in between. The CDR3 here is CASSLKGTRAFF. CDR3 DNA: TGTGCCAGCAGTTTAAAGGGGACGCGAGCTTTCTTT.